This T cell receptor (beta chain) was captured by sequencing in a study of CD8 T cells in ankylosing spondylitis. Notes on the study in general: Reportedly, significant enrichment of disease-linked clones occurred in matched ankylosing spondylitis synovial fluid. In peripheral blood, disease-linked CD8+ clones occurred at relatively low frequencies.

Quantitative 5'-RACE with molecular barcodes was used to make the TCR beta libraries. Each CDR3 protein is one row after TCRdb ran MiXCR on the 5' RACE reads. The table lists around 130,000 distinct CDR3 sequences, roughly 15% of them singletons, with 2.5% to 3.5% in the top ten. V was clipped by 5 bases and J by 0 bases, with 14 bases between them. Germline values: CDR1 SGHTA, CDR2 FQGNSA. CDR3 length: 17 residues. This clonotype has a handful of counts. The antigen is not known. Sequenced material: blood, either unsorted or a sorted T cell fraction (not recorded which). The TCR sequence derives from a female donor with ankylosing spondylitis or in good health (not recorded which). This chain connects TRBV7-2 to TRBJ2-6; D is perhaps TRBD1 (5 bases). The DNA for the CDR3 is TGTGCCAGCAGCCCCCAGGGCCTTTCCTCTGGGGCCAACGTCCTGACTTTC. Protein product: CASSPQGLSSGANVLTF.